The entry that follows covers one TCR beta chain sequence. TCRdb keeps only in-frame clones here, not all; method: immunoSEQ multiplex PCR. The sample yields around 90,000 clones, roughly 88% seen once. The CDR3 runs 14 residues. V was pared by 2 bases and J by 1 base, with 9 bases between. Germline V gene data show CDR1 as SGHDT and CDR2 as YYEEEE. The data were obtained in a study of blood T cell repertoires in COVID-19. On the study more broadly: Sources were T cells, B-cell-depleted T cells, or PBMCs; the material itself was cDNA or gDNA.

V is TRBV5-6 and J is TRBJ1-1; no clear D. Sequencing was performed on peripheral blood. This sequence originates from a man in his forties or fifties with COVID-19, enrolled during active disease. The CDR3 DNA is TGTGCCAGCAGCTTCCGGGTTAGGAACACTGAAGCTTTCTTT. It specifies CASSFRVRNTEAFF.